This TCR beta chain was documented in a study of T cells in Graves' hyperthyroidism and ophthalmopathy. This clonotype was seen ten or more times. The germline CDR1 and CDR2 sequences are SGHNT and YENEEA. The V and J ends lost 5 bases and 2 bases, in that order; junction bases with no gene match: 8. The CDR3 contains 16 residues. RNA transcripts yielded amplified TCR beta CDR3 regions. The study used the HTBI primer set for a first-round RT-PCR of the TCR CDR3. TCRdb re-analysed the multiplex PCR reads in MiXCR, keeping a single row per CDR3 protein. The profile shows fewer than 250,000 distinct CDR3 sequences, more than 15% of them singletons.

Sequencing input: blood. The chain couples TRBV11-3 to TRBJ1-4; the match to TRBD1 covers 7 bases. The receptor comes from a middle-aged man with Graves' hyperthyroidism. DNA for the CDR3: TGTGCCAGCAGCCAGGGGGTCTGGCTGACTAATGAAAAACTGTTTTTT. This sequence encodes CASSQGVWLTNEKLFF.